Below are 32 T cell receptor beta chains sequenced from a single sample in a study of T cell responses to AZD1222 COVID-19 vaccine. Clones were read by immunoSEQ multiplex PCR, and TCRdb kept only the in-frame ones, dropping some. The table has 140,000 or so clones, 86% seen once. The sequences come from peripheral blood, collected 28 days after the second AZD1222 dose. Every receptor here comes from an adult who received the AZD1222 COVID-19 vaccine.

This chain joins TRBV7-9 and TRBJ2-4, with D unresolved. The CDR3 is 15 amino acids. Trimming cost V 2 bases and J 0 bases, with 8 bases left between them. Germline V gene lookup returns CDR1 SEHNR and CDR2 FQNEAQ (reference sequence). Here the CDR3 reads CASSLLTGAKNIQYF. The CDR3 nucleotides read TGTGCCAGCAGCTTACTTACCGGAGCCAAAAACATTCAGTACTTC.

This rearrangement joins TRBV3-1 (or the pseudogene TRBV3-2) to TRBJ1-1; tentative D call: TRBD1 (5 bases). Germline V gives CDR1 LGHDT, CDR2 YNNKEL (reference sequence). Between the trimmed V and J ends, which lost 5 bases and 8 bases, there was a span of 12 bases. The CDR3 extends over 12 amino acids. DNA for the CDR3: TGTGCCAGCAGCAGAGAGGGGACCGAAGCTTTCTTT. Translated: CASSREGTEAFF.

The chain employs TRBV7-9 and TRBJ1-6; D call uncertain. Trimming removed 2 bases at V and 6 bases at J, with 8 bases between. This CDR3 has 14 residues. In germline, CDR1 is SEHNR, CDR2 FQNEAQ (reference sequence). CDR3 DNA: TGTGCCAGCAGCTTATCTTTCGGTAATTCACCCCTCCACTTT. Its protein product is CASSLSFGNSPLHF.

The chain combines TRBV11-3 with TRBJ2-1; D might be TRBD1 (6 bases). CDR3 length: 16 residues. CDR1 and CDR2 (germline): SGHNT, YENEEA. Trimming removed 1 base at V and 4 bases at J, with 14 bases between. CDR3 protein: CASSLGWGQEYNEQFF. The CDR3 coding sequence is TGTGCCAGCAGCTTAGGTTGGGGACAAGAATACAATGAGCAGTTCTTC. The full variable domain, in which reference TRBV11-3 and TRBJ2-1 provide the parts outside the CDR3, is EAGVVQSPRYKIIEKKQPVAFWCNPISGHNTLYWYLQNLGQGPELLIRYENEEAVDDSQLPKDRFSAERLKGVDSTLKIQPAELGDSAVYLCASSLGWGQEYNEQFFGPGTRLTVL.

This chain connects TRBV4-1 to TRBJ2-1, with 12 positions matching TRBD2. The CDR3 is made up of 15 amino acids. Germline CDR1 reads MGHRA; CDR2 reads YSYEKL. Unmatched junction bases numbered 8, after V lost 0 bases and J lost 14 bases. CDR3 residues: CASSQDVTSGRSKFF. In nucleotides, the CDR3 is TGCGCCAGCAGCCAAGATGTGACTAGCGGGAGATCGAAGTTCTTC.

CDR3 loop: CASTRPGGANTGELFF. CDR3 DNA sequence: TGTGCCAGCACCCGACCGGGAGGGGCGAACACCGGGGAGCTGTTTTTT. The V call is TRBV28, the J call TRBJ2-2; 8 positions agree with TRBD2. The V segment lost 7 bases and the J segment 0 bases; nucleotides outside the gene matches: 7. The germline gives CDR1 MDHEN, CDR2 SYDVKM. This CDR3 has 16 residues.

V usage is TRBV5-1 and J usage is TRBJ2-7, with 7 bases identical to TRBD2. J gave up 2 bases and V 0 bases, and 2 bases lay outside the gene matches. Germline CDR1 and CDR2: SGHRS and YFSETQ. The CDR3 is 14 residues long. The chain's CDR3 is CASSLAGRAYEQYF. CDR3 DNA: TGCGCCAGCAGCTTGGCAGGGAGGGCCTACGAGCAGTACTTC.

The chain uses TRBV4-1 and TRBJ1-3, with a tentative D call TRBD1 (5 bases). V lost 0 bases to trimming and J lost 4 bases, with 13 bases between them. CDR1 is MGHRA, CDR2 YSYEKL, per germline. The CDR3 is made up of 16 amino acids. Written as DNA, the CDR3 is TGCGCCAGCAGCCAAGACAGGGTAACAACCGGAAACACCATATATTTT. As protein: CASSQDRVTTGNTIYF.

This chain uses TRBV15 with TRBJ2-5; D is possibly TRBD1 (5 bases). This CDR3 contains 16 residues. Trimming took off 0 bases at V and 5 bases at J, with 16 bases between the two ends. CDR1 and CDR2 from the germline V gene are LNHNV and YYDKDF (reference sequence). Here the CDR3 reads CATSRDLTAGMETQYF. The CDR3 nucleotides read TGTGCCACCAGCAGAGATTTGACGGCAGGGATGGAGACCCAGTACTTC. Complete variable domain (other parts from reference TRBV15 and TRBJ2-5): DAMVIQNPRYQVTQFGKPVTLSCSQTLNHNVMYWYQQKSSQAPKLLFHYYDKDFNNEADTPDNFQSRRPNTSFCFLDIRSPGLGDTAMYLCATSRDLTAGMETQYFGPGTRLLVL.

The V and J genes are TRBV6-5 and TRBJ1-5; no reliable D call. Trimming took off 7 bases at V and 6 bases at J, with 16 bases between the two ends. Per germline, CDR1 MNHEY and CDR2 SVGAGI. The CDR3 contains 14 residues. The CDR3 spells CASTYSIRVQPQHF. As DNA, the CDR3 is TGTGCCAGCACTTATTCGATCCGTGTTCAGCCCCAGCATTTT.

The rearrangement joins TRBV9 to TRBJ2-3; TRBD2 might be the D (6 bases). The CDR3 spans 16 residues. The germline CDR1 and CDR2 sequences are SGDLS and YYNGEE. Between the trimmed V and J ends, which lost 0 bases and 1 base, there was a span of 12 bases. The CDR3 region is CASSVVTGLRTDTQYF. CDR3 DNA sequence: TGTGCCAGCAGCGTAGTAACGGGACTCCGCACAGATACGCAGTATTTT.

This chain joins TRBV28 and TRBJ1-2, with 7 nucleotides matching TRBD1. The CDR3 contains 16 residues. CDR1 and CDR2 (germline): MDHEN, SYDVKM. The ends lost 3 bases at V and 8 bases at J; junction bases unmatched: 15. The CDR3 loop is CASSLRFFTGAEGYTF. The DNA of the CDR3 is TGTGCCAGCAGTTTGCGATTCTTCACAGGGGCGGAAGGCTACACCTTC.

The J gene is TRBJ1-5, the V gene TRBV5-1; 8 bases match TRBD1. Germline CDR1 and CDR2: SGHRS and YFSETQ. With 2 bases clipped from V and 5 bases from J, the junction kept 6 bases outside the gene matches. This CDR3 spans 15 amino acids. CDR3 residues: CASSLGQGGDQPQHF. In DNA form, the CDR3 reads TGCGCCAGCAGCTTAGGACAGGGCGGGGATCAGCCCCAGCATTTT. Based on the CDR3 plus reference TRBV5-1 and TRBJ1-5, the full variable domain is KAGVTQTPRYLIKTRGQQVTLSCSPISGHRSVSWYQQTPGQGLQFLFEYFSETQRNKGNFPGRFSGRQFSNSRSEMNVSTLELGDSALYLCASSLGQGGDQPQHFGDGTRLSIL.

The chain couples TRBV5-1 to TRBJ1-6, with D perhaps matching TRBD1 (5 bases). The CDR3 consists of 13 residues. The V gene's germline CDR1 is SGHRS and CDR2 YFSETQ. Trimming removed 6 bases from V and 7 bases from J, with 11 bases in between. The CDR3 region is CASTGGENSPLHF. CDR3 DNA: TGCGCCAGCACTGGGGGGGAGAATTCACCCCTCCACTTT.

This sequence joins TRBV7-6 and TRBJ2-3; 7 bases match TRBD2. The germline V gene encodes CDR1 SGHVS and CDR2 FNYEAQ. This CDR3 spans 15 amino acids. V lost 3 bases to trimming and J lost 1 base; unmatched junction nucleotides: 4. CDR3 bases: TGTGCCAGCAGCTTTGATCTAGCGGGCACAGATACGCAGTATTTT. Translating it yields CASSFDLAGTDTQYF.

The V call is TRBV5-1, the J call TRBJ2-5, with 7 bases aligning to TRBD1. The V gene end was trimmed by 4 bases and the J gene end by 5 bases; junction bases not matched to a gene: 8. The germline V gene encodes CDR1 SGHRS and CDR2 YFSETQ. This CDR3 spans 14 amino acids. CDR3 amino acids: CASSPATGEETQYF. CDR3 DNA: TGCGCCAGCAGCCCGGCCACAGGGGAGGAGACCCAGTACTTC.

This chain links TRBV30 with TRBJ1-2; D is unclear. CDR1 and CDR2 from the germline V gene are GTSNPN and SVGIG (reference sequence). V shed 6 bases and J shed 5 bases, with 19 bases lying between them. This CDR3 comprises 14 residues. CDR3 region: CACLEELLSYGYTF. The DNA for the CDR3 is TGTGCCTGTTTAGAGGAGCTGTTATCGTATGGCTACACCTTC.

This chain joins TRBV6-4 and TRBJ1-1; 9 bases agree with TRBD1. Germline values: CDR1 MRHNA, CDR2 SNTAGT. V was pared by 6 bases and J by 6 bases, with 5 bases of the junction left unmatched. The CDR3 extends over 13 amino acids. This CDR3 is CASRDRGSPEAFF. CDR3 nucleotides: TGTGCCAGCAGAGACAGGGGGTCCCCTGAAGCTTTCTTT.

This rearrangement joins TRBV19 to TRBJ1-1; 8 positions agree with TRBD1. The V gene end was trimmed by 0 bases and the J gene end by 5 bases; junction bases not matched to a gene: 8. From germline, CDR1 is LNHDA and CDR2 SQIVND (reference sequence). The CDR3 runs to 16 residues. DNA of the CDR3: TGTGCCAGTAGTATAGATAGGACAGGGCTTGGGACTGAAGCTTTCTTT. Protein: CASSIDRTGLGTEAFF.

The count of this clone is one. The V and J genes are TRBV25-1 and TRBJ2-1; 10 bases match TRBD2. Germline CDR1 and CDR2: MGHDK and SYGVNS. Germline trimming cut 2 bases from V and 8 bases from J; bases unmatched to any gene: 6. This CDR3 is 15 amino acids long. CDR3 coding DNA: TGTGCCAGCAGTGAAGTACTAGCGGGACGGTATGAGCAGTTCTTC. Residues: CASSEVLAGRYEQFF.

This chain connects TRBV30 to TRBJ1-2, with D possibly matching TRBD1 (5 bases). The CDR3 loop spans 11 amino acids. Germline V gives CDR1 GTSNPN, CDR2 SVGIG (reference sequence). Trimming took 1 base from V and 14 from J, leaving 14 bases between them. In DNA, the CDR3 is TGTGCCTGGAGTGAGGGCAGGGAGGAGACCTTC. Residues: CAWSEGREETF.

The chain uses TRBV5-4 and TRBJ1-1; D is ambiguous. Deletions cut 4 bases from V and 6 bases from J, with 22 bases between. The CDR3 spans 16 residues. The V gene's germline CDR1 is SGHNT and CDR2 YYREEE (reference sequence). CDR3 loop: CASSPGIAQSLAEAFF. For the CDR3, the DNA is TGTGCCAGCAGCCCTGGTATCGCACAGTCCTTGGCTGAAGCTTTCTTT. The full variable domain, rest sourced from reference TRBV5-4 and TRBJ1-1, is ETGVTQSPTHLIKTRGQQVTLRCSSQSGHNTVSWYQQALGQGPQFIFQYYREEENGRGNFPPRFSGLQFPNYSSELNVNALELDDSALYLCASSPGIAQSLAEAFFGQGTRLTVV.

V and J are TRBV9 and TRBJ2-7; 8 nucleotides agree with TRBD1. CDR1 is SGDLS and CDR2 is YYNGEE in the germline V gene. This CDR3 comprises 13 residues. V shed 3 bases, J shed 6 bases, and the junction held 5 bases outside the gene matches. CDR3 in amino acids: CASSAGQGVEQYF. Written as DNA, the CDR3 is TGTGCCAGCAGCGCCGGACAGGGCGTCGAGCAGTACTTC.

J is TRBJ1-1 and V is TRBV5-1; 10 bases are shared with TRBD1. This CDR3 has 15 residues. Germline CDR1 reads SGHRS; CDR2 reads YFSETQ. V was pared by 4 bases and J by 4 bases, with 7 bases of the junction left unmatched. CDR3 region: CASSGGTGVLTEAFF. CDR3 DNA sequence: TGCGCCAGCAGCGGGGGGACAGGGGTGCTCACTGAAGCTTTCTTT.

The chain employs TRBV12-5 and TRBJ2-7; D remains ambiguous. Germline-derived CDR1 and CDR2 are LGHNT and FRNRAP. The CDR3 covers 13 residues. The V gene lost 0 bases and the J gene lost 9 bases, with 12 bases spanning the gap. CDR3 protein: CASGLVVRWGQYF. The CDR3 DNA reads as TGTGCTAGTGGTTTGGTAGTCCGGTGGGGGCAGTACTTC.

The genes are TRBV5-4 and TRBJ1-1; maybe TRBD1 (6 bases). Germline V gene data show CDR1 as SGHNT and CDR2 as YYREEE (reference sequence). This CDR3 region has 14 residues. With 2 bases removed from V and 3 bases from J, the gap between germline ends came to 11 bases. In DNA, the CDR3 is TGTGCCAGCAGCTTACAGGGATGGGACACTGAAGCTTTCTTT. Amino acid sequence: CASSLQGWDTEAFF.

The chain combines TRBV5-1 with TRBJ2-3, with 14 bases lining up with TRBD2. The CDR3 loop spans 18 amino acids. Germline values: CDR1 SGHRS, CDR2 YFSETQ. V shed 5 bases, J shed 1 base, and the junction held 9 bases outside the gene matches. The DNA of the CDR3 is TGCGCCAGCAGACCTGGACTAGCGGGAGGCCGTGGCACAGATACGCAGTATTTT. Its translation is CASRPGLAGGRGTDTQYF.

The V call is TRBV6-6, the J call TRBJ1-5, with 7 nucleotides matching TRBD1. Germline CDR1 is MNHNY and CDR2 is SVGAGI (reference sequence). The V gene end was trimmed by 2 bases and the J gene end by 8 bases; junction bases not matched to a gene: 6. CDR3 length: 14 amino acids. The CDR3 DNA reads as TGTGCCAGCAGTTACCCGACAGGGCAAGAGCCCCAGCATTTT. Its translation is CASSYPTGQEPQHF.

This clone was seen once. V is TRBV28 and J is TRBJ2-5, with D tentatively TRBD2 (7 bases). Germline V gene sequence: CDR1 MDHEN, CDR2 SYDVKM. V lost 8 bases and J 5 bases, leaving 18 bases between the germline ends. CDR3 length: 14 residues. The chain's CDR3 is CASQGGGPRETQYF. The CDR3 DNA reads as TGTGCCAGCCAAGGGGGGGGGCCTCGGGAGACCCAGTACTTC.

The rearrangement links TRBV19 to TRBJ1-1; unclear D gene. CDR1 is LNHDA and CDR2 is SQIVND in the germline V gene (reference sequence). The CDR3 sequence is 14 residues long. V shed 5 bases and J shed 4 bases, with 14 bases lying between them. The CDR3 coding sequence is TGTGCCAGTAGTCTTATCTCTCGGGGCACTGAAGCTTTCTTT. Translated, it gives CASSLISRGTEAFF.

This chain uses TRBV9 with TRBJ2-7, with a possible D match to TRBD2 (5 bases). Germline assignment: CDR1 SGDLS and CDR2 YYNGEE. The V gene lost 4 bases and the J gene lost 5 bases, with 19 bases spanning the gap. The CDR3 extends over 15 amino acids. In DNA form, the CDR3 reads TGTGCCAGCAGCCCCTTGGGCTTCCGGGGAAACGAGCAGTACTTC. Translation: CASSPLGFRGNEQYF.

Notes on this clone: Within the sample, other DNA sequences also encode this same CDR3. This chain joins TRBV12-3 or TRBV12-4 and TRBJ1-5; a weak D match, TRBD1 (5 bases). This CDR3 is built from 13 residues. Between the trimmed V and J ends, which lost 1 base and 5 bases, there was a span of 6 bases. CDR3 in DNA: TGTGCCAGCAGTTTAGGGGGGTATCAGCCCCAGCATTTT. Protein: CASSLGGYQPQHF.